These 21 T cell receptor beta chains were all obtained from the same sample, sequenced in a study of shared clonotypes between healthy human individuals. Naive CD8 cells lacked CD45RO, underwent positive selection for CCR7 and left out terminally differentiated effector memory CD45RA+ cells. This table comes from immunoSEQ multiplex PCR, and its TCRdb copy is limited to in-frame clones, with some not included. The table lists some 1,900,000 clones, roughly 94% of them singletons, with 1.2% in the top ten. What was sequenced was naive CD8+ T cells sorted from blood. The receptors shown here come from a man aged 18 to 29 in good health.

This chain uses TRBV7-9 with TRBJ2-7; D may be TRBD2 (5 bases). V was shortened by 5 bases and J by 0 bases, with 14 bases between the two germline ends. The CDR3 spans 15 residues. The germline gives CDR1 SEHNR, CDR2 FQNEAQ (reference sequence). CDR3 DNA sequence: TGTGCCAGCAGCCCCTCTAGCCACAGCTCCTACGAGCAGTACTTC. It translates to CASSPSSHSSYEQYF.

J is TRBJ1-2 and V is TRBV6-1; D is undetermined. This CDR3 spans 15 amino acids. The germline CDR1 and CDR2 sequences are MNHNS and SASEGT. Between the trimmed V and J ends, which lost 2 bases and 5 bases, there was a span of 15 bases. CDR3 region: CASSEPPVWRYGYTF. In nucleotides, the CDR3 is TGTGCCAGCAGTGAACCCCCGGTATGGAGATATGGCTACACCTTC.

The rearrangement uses TRBV6-5 and TRBJ1-1; D is ambiguous. The CDR3 consists of 14 residues. The germline V gene encodes CDR1 MNHEY and CDR2 SVGAGI. Trimming removed 0 bases from V and 4 bases from J, with 9 bases in between. CDR3 DNA: TGTGCCAGCAGTTACTCGCATATTTCCACTGAAGCTTTCTTT. It is translated as CASSYSHISTEAFF.

The J gene is TRBJ2-7, the V gene TRBV6-5; 11 bases are a match to TRBD2. Trimming at V came to 2 bases and at J to 3 bases, leaving 3 bases not matched to a gene. CDR3 length: 15 amino acids. Germline values: CDR1 MNHEY, CDR2 SVGAGI. The chain's CDR3 is CASSYAGTSGYEQYF. For the CDR3, the DNA is TGTGCCAGCAGTTACGCCGGGACTAGCGGCTACGAGCAGTACTTC.

The chain uses TRBV4-1 and TRBJ2-3; no firm D call. V was clipped by 0 bases and J by 6 bases, with 13 bases between them. The CDR3 covers 15 residues. Germline V gene data show CDR1 as MGHRA and CDR2 as YSYEKL. CDR3 loop: CASSQDAPVGDTQYF. The CDR3 region has the DNA TGCGCCAGCAGCCAAGATGCTCCTGTAGGGGATACGCAGTATTTT.

In nucleotides, the CDR3 is TGTGCCTGGAGTGGAGGACAGTTTTACGAGCAGTACTTC. Its protein is CAWSGGQFYEQYF. The rearrangement joins TRBV30 to TRBJ2-7; D possibly corresponds to TRBD1 (6 bases). Trimming removed 1 base from V and 4 bases from J, with 11 bases in between. Looked up from germline, CDR1 is GTSNPN and CDR2 is SVGIG (reference sequence). The CDR3 length is 13 residues.

J is TRBJ2-7 and V is TRBV5-6; D gene unclear. CDR1 and CDR2 from the germline V gene are SGHDT and YYEEEE. Trimming pared 4 bases from V and 6 bases from J, leaving 11 bases between. The CDR3 is 12 amino acids. The CDR3 region is CASSRLRSEQYF. The CDR3 nucleotides are TGTGCCAGCAGCCGCCTTCGGTCCGAGCAGTACTTC.

About this clone: This same CDR3 is encoded by further DNA sequences in the sample. This sequence joins TRBV5-1 and TRBJ2-7; D remains ambiguous. The CDR3 loop spans 14 amino acids. Trimming cost V 4 bases and J 0 bases, with 11 bases left between them. CDR1 and CDR2 from the germline V gene are SGHRS and YFSETQ. CDR3 DNA sequence: TGCGCCAGCAGCCTGGGATACAGCTCCTACGAGCAGTACTTC. This encodes CASSLGYSSYEQYF.

The chain couples TRBV19 to TRBJ2-1; unclear D gene. V shed 6 bases and J shed 9 bases, with 21 bases lying between them. Germline CDR1 LNHDA, CDR2 SQIVND (reference sequence). The CDR3 consists of 15 residues. DNA of the CDR3: TGTGCCAGTAGCATACAGCCAACCGGGTATAGTGAGCAGTTCTTC. Residues: CASSIQPTGYSEQFF.

About this clone: Other DNA sequences in the sample encode the same CDR3. The J gene is TRBJ2-5, the V gene TRBV6-5; D remains unclear. Germline V gene lookup returns CDR1 MNHEY and CDR2 SVGAGI. The CDR3 runs to 13 residues. Trimming took off 0 bases at V and 1 base at J, with 3 bases between the two ends. Written as DNA, the CDR3 is TGTGCCAGCAGTTACTCGGGCCAAGAGACCCAGTACTTC. Protein product: CASSYSGQETQYF.

V and J are TRBV30 and TRBJ2-2; the match to TRBD2 covers 7 bases. The CDR3 loop spans 15 amino acids. V lost 5 bases to trimming and J lost 0 bases; unmatched junction nucleotides: 6. The germline gives CDR1 GTSNPN, CDR2 SVGIG (reference sequence). The CDR3 loop is CAWRIAGANTGELFF. Written as DNA, the CDR3 is TGTGCCTGGCGGATAGCGGGCGCGAACACCGGGGAGCTGTTTTTT.

V is TRBV4-3 and J is TRBJ2-3; maybe TRBD2 (5 bases). The germline V gene encodes CDR1 LGHNA and CDR2 YSLEER. The CDR3 sequence is 14 residues long. V lost 0 bases, J lost 6 bases, and 10 bases lay in between. The CDR3 DNA sequence: TGCGCCAGCAGCCAAGATATCGGGAAGGATACGCAGTATTTT. It yields the protein CASSQDIGKDTQYF.

The rearrangement uses TRBV7-6 and TRBJ2-5, with 9 bases matching TRBD2. The CDR3 extends over 16 amino acids. From germline, CDR1 is SGHVS and CDR2 FNYEAQ. V was clipped by 2 bases and J by 2 bases; unmatched bases: 6. The CDR3 loop is CASSLLPTSGQETQYF. Written as DNA, the CDR3 is TGTGCCAGCAGCTTACTTCCGACTAGCGGACAAGAGACCCAGTACTTC.

Only one count was recorded for this clone. The V and J genes are TRBV5-6 and TRBJ2-6; D tentatively fits TRBD1 or TRBD2 (5 bases each). The length of the CDR3 is 13 residues. The germline V gene encodes CDR1 SGHDT and CDR2 YYEEEE. Trimming pared 0 bases from V and 13 bases from J, leaving 11 bases between. CDR3 loop: CASSLGDVIVLTF. CDR3 DNA sequence: TGTGCCAGCAGCTTGGGGGACGTTATAGTCCTGACTTTC. The full variable domain, in which reference TRBV5-6 and TRBJ2-6 provide the parts outside the CDR3, is DAGVTQSPTHLIKTRGQQVTLRCSPKSGHDTVSWYQQALGQGPQFIFQYYEEEERQRGNFPDRFSGHQFPNYSSELNVNALLLGDSALYLCASSLGDVIVLTFGAGSRLTVL.

J is TRBJ2-3 and V is TRBV10-3; D may be TRBD1 or TRBD2 (6 bases each). Germline V lookup: CDR1 ENHRY, CDR2 SYGVKD. There are 15 residues in the CDR3. Trimming removed 0 bases from V and 4 bases from J, with 11 bases in between. The CDR3 region has the DNA TGTGCCATCAGTGAGTCAACGGGGGCATCAGATACGCAGTATTTT. This sequence encodes CAISESTGASDTQYF.

The chain recombines TRBV5-1 with TRBJ2-3; 9 bases are a match to TRBD1. There are 15 residues in the CDR3. The J segment lost 6 bases and the V segment lost 3 bases, leaving 8 bases of the junction unmatched. In germline, CDR1 is SGHRS, CDR2 YFSETQ. The CDR3 sequence: CASSWGQGEEDTQYF. CDR3 sequence (DNA): TGCGCCAGCAGCTGGGGACAGGGAGAGGAGGATACGCAGTATTTT.

J is TRBJ2-3 and V is TRBV6-5; the D gene is possibly TRBD1 (5 bases). V dropped 0 bases and J dropped 2 bases, with 12 bases sitting between them. CDR1 is MNHEY and CDR2 is SVGAGI in the germline V gene. The CDR3 has 16 amino acids. In nucleotides, the CDR3 is TGTGCCAGCAGTTACTCGTTTATAGGGGACACAGATACGCAGTATTTT. Its protein is CASSYSFIGDTDTQYF.

The J gene is TRBJ1-1, the V gene TRBV13; tentative D call: TRBD1 (5 bases). The germline gives CDR1 PRHDT, CDR2 FYEKMQ (reference sequence). The CDR3 has 14 residues. The V gene lost 5 bases and the J gene lost 5 bases, with 15 bases spanning the gap. The CDR3 is CASSQGPGGTEAFF. The CDR3 coding sequence is TGTGCCAGCAGCCAAGGACCTGGGGGGACTGAAGCTTTCTTT. The full variable domain, rest sourced from reference TRBV13 and TRBJ1-1, is AAGVIQSPRHLIKEKRETATLKCYPIPRHDTVYWYQQGPGQDPQFLISFYEKMQSDKGSIPDRFSAQQFSDYHSELNMSSLELGDSALYFCASSQGPGGTEAFFGQGTRLTVV.

The chain recombines TRBV11-3 with TRBJ2-1, with 10 bases matching TRBD2. Germline CDR1 reads SGHNT; CDR2 reads YENEEA. CDR3 size: 15 residues. Germline trimming cut 5 bases from V and 5 bases from J; bases unmatched to any gene: 6. DNA of the CDR3: TGTGCCAGCAGCACCGGACTAGCGGAAAACAATGAGCAGTTCTTC. This gives the protein CASSTGLAENNEQFF.

V and J are TRBV4-3 and TRBJ1-6; D not certain. The germline V gene encodes CDR1 LGHNA and CDR2 YSLEER. The CDR3 loop spans 15 amino acids. V dropped 0 bases and J dropped 7 bases, with 10 bases sitting between them. CDR3 loop: CASSQDRSGNSPLHF. The CDR3, as DNA: TGCGCCAGCAGCCAAGATAGATCGGGGAATTCACCCCTCCACTTT.

The chain carries TRBV4-3 and TRBJ2-2; TRBD2 is a possible D gene (6 bases). The CDR3 length is 17 residues. CDR1 and CDR2 (germline): LGHNA, YSLEER. Trimming cost V 0 bases and J 0 bases, with 11 bases left between them. CDR3 DNA sequence: TGCGCCAGCAGCCAAGATTTTGCGGGATCGAACACCGGGGAGCTGTTTTTT. Its protein product is CASSQDFAGSNTGELFF.